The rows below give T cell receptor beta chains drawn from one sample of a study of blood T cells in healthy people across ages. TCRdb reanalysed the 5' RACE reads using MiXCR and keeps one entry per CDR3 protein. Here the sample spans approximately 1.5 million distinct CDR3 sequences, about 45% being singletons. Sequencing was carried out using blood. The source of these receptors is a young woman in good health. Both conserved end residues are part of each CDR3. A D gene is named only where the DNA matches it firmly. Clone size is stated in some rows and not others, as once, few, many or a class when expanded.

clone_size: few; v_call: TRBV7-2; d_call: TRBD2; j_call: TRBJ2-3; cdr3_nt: TGTGCCAGCAGCTTAGTTGGTAGCGGGACATTGTCGCGCACAGATACGCAGTATTTT; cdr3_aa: CASSLVGSGTLSRTDTQYF
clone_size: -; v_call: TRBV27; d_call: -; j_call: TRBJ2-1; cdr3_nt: TGTGCCAGCAGTCTATTAGCTTCGGGAGACGGTAATGAGCAGTTCTTC; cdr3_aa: CASSLLASGDGNEQFF
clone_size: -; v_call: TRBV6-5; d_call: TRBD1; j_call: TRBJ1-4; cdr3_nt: TGTGCCAGCAGTTATTACGCCCCGGGACAGGGGACTGAAAAACTGTTTTTT; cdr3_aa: CASSYYAPGQGTEKLFF
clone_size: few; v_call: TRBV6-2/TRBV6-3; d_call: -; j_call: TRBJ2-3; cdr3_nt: TGTGCCAGCAGTTACTCCTCAAGGGAAAGCACAGATACGCAGTATTTT; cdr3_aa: CASSYSSRESTDTQYF
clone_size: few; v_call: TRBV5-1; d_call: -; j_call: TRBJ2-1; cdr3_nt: TGCGCCAGCAGCTCAATTGGGGGAAGTGAGCAGTTCTTC; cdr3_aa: CASSSIGGSEQFF
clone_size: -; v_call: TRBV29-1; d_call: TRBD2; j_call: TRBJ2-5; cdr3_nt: TGCAGCGTCCGACTAGCGGGGGGGCGACGCCAAGAGACCCAGTACTTC; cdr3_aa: CSVRLAGGRRQETQYF
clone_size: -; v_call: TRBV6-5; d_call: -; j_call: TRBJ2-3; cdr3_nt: TGTGCCAGCAAAGCCTCTCGTGGGGCAGATACGCAGTATTTT; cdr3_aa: CASKASRGADTQYF
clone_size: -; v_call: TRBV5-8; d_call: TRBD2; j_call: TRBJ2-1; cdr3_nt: TGTGCCAGCAGCTTATTGAGGGGGGCTAGCGGGAGTCTTGATGAGCAGTTCTTC; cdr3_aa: CASSLLRGASGSLDEQFF
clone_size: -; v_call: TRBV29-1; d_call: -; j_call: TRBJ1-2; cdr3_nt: TGCAGCGTCATCCGGGACACCGAACGTCCCAACTATGGCTACACCTTC; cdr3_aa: CSVIRDTERPNYGYTF
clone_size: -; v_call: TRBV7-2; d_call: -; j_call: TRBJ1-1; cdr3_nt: TGTGCCAGCAGGGAGACTGGTTCTGTCACTGAAGCTTTCTTT; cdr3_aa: CASRETGSVTEAFF